This T cell receptor beta chain was recorded in a study of T cells in Graves' hyperthyroidism and ophthalmopathy. The PBMCs studied were ones that came from roughly 9.4 ml fresh peripheral blood. This clonotype was counted a few times. Amplified TCR beta CDR3 regions came from RNA transcripts. With the HTBI primer set, the TCR CDR3 went through a first round of RT-PCR. TCRdb reprocessed the multiplex PCR reads via MiXCR and lists one record per CDR3 protein. The sample yields around 600,000 distinct CDR3 sequences, 14% seen once. Trimming stripped 4 bases from V and 6 bases from J, with 14 bases between. Germline CDR1 is ENHRY and CDR2 is SYGVKD. The CDR3 totals 14 residues.

The sequence came from a woman between 18 and 29 years old with Graves' ophthalmopathy. The sequencing sample was made of blood. The J gene is TRBJ2-3, the V gene TRBV10-3; D may be TRBD1 or TRBD2 (5 bases each). CDR3 protein: CAISVGREYDTQYF. CDR3 DNA sequence: TGTGCCATCAGTGTGGGACGGGAATACGATACGCAGTATTTT.